What follows are 12 T cell receptor beta chains derived from one specimen sequenced in a study of T-cell memory formation after mild COVID-19 (dated by TCRdb to the early 2020s). The library came from 5' RACE. The data were produced on an Illumina NovaSeq 6000. TCRdb took the public reads, trimmed them with fastp at Q25, ran MiXCR for clone calling and kept in-frame beta chains. Merged by CDR3 protein, the rows form single entries marked with the most common genes and DNA. The sample yields 550,000 to 600,000 distinct CDR3 sequences; 17% were counted once. Of the sample, less than 10% falls within the top ten clones. Sequencing input: PBMCs or a T cell subset sorted from them (not recorded which). The receptors stem from an adult woman who had mild COVID-19 (a few samples of this study predate the infection). The sample titles of this study are shuffled in the database, so cell type and time point are left out; the donor was told from shared clones.

This sequence joins TRBV7-9 and TRBJ1-2; 8 positions match TRBD1. Germline V gene lookup returns CDR1 SEHNR and CDR2 FQNEAQ (reference sequence). This CDR3 region has 14 residues. V gave up 5 bases and J gave up 8 bases; unmatched junction bases: 10. The CDR3 DNA is TGTGCCAGCAGCCCCACAGGACAGGGAAAAGGCTACACCTTC. This codes for CASSPTGQGKGYTF.

The chain employs TRBV24-1 and TRBJ2-7, with 12 bases aligning to TRBD1. The CDR3 length is 17 residues. CDR1 and CDR2 (germline): KGHDR, SFDVKD. The J segment lost 5 bases and the V segment lost 3 bases, leaving 10 bases of the junction unmatched. The CDR3 DNA reads as TGTGCCACCAGTGATGCGCAGTCCGGGACAGGGGGCGACGAGCAGTACTTC. This translates into CATSDAQSGTGGDEQYF.

This clonotype was observed a few times. V is TRBV4-1 and J is TRBJ1-1; 9 bases agree with TRBD1. CDR3 length equals 14 residues. Germline V CDR1 and CDR2: MGHRA, YSYEKL. With V trimmed by 5 bases and J by 4 bases, 5 bases remained unmatched. CDR3 sequence: CASSRTQGATEAFF. In DNA, the CDR3 is TGCGCCAGCAGCAGAACACAGGGGGCCACTGAAGCTTTCTTT.

The J gene is TRBJ2-1, the V gene TRBV9; 10 bases map to TRBD2. The germline V gene encodes CDR1 SGDLS and CDR2 YYNGEE. The V segment lost 5 bases and the J segment 5 bases; nucleotides outside the gene matches: 7. CDR3 length: 15 residues. CDR3 amino acids: CASSLSGGANNEQFF. The CDR3 DNA reads TGTGCCAGCAGTCTAAGCGGGGGGGCAAACAATGAGCAGTTCTTC.

The chain employs TRBV4-1 and TRBJ1-2; no reliable D call. The CDR3 length is 15 residues. Deletions cut 1 base from V and 5 bases from J, with 14 bases between. Germline V gene data show CDR1 as MGHRA and CDR2 as YSYEKL. The CDR3 DNA reads as TGCGCCAGCAGCCAAGGGGTTGGACCGGGGTATGGCTACACCTTC. Its protein product is CASSQGVGPGYGYTF.

This chain links TRBV7-8 with TRBJ2-1; D call uncertain. Germline CDR1 SGHVS, CDR2 FQNEAQ. The CDR3 loop spans 14 amino acids. Trimming took off 5 bases at V and 6 bases at J, with 14 bases between the two ends. Here the CDR3 reads CASSPHGLGNEQFF. DNA for the CDR3: TGTGCCAGCAGCCCCCACGGTCTGGGCAATGAGCAGTTCTTC. The full variable domain, its missing parts supplied by reference TRBV7-8 and TRBJ2-1, is GAGVSQSPRYKVAKRGQDVALRCDPISGHVSLFWYQQALGQGPEFLTYFQNEAQLDKSGLPSDRFFAERPEGSVSTLKIQRTQQEDSAVYLCASSPHGLGNEQFFGPGTRLTVL.

This clonotype was recorded many times. This chain links TRBV12-3 or TRBV12-4 with TRBJ2-2; possible D gene TRBD2, 6 bases. The CDR3 contains 13 residues. Trimming stripped 3 bases from V and 12 bases from J, with 14 bases between. The CDR3 is CASSFGSREKLFF. DNA of the CDR3: TGTGCCAGCAGTTTTGGGTCCCGGGAGAAGCTGTTTTTT.

The rearrangement joins TRBV27 to TRBJ1-6, with D perhaps TRBD1 (6 bases). The CDR3 has 12 amino acids. In germline, CDR1 is MNHEY, CDR2 SMNVEV (reference sequence). V was trimmed by 5 bases and J by 19 bases, leaving 18 bases between them. CDR3 bases: TGTGCCAGCAGTGCTGCGACAGGCCGCAGACACTTT. It translates to CASSAATGRRHF.

In this sample, this clonotype turned up a few times. J is TRBJ2-5 and V is TRBV4-1; perhaps D is TRBD1 or TRBD2 (5 bases each). The germline CDR1 and CDR2 sequences are MGHRA and YSYEKL. This CDR3 comprises 14 residues. V was pared by 2 bases and J by 5 bases, with 12 bases between. CDR3: CASSQTRGLETQYF. CDR3 coding DNA: TGCGCCAGCAGCCAAACCCGGGGCCTGGAGACCCAGTACTTC.

The V and J genes are TRBV4-1 and TRBJ1-2, with a tentative D call TRBD1 (5 bases). Germline CDR1 and CDR2: MGHRA and YSYEKL. CDR3 length equals 16 residues. Trimming removed 3 bases from V and 1 base from J, with 15 bases in between. The DNA of the CDR3 is TGCGCCAGCAGCCACAGGGATGGGCCGTATAACTATGGCTACACCTTC. Protein product: CASSHRDGPYNYGYTF.

Of note for this clonotype: A junction boundary mismatches the germline segment, possibly from a read error. This chain joins TRBV7-8 and TRBJ2-1, with a possible D match to TRBD1 (6 bases). The V gene's germline CDR1 is SGHVS and CDR2 FQNEAQ. CDR3 size: 15 residues. DNA for the CDR3: TGTGCCAGCAGCTTAGACGGCAGGGGCTACGATGAGCAGTTCTTC. Protein sequence: CASSLDGRGYDEQFF.

The chain couples TRBV7-2 to TRBJ2-7; D call uncertain. The CDR3 length is 13 residues. Germline CDR1 reads SGHTA; CDR2 reads FQGNSA. V was pared by 5 bases and J by 3 bases, with 11 bases between. Here the CDR3 reads CASSPRIGYEQYF. The CDR3 bases are TGTGCCAGCAGCCCTCGAATTGGCTACGAGCAGTACTTC.